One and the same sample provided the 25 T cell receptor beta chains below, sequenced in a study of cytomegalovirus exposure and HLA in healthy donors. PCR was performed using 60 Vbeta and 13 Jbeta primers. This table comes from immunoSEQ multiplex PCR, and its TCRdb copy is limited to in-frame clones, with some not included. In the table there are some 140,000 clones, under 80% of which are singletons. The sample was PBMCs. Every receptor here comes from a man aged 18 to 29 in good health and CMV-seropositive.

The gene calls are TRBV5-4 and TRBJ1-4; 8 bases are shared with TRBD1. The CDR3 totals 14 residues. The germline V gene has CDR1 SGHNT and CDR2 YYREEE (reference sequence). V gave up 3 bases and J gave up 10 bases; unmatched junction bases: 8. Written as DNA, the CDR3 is TGTGCCAGCAGCTCACACGACAGGGGTCGAAAACTGTTTTTT. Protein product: CASSSHDRGRKLFF.

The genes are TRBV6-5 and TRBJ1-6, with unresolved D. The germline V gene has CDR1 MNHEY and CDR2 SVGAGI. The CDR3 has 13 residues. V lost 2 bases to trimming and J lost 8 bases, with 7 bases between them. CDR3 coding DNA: TGTGCCAGCAGTTACAGTCTAGATTCACCCCTCCACTTT. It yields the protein CASSYSLDSPLHF.

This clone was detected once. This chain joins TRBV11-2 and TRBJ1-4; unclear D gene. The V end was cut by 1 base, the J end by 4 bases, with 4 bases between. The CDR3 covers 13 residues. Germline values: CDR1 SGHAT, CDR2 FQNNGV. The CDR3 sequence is CASSLGLNEKLFF. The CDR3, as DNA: TGTGCCAGCAGCTTAGGTCTTAATGAAAAACTGTTTTTT.

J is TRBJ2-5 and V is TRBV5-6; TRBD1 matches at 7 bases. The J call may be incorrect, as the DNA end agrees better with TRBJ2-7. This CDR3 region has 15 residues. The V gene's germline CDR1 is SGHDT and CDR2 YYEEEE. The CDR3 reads CASSPDRFPSYEQYF. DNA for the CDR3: TGTGCCAGCAGCCCGGACAGGTTTCCCTCCTACGAGCAGTACTTC.

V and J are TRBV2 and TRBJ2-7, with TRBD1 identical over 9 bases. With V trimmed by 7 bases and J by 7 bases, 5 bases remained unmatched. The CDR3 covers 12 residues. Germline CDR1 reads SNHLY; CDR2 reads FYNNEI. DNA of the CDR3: TGTGCCAGCATTAGGGACAGGGAAGAGCAGTACTTC. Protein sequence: CASIRDREEQYF.

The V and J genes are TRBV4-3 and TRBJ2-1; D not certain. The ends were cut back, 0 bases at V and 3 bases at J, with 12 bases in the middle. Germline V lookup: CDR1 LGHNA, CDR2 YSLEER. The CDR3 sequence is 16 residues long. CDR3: CASSQDWLNNYNEQFF. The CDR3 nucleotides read TGCGCCAGCAGCCAAGATTGGTTGAACAACTACAATGAGCAGTTCTTC.

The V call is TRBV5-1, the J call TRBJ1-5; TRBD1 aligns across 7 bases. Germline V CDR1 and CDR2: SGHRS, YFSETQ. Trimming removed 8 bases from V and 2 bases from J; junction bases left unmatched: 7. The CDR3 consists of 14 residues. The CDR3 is CASKTGTGNQPQHF. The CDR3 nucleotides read TGCGCCAGTAAGACAGGGACAGGCAATCAGCCCCAGCATTTT.

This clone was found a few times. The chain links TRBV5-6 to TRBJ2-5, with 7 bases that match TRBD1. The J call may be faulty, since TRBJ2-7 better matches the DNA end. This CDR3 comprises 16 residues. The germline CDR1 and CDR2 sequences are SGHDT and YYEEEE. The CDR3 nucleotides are TGTGCCAGCAGCTTCAGTCCCGGGACAGCATCCTACGAGCAGTACTTC. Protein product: CASSFSPGTASYEQYF.

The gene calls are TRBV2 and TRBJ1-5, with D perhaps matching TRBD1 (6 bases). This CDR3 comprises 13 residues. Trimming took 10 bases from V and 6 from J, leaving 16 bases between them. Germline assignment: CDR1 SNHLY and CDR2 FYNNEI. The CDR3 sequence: CATAGQSLQPQHF. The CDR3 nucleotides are TGTGCCACCGCCGGACAGAGCCTTCAGCCCCAGCATTTT.

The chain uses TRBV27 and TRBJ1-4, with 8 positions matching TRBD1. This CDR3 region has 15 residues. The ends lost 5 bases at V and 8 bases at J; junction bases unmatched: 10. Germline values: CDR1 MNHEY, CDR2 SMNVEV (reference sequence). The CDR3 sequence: CASSKGQGQAEKLFF. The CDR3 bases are TGTGCCAGCAGTAAAGGACAGGGCCAAGCCGAAAAACTGTTTTTT.

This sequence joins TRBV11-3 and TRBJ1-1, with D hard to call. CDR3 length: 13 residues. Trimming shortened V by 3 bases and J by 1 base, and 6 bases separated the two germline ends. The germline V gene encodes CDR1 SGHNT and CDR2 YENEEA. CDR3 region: CASSFLQNTEAFF. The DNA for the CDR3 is TGTGCCAGCAGCTTTTTACAGAACACTGAAGCTTTCTTT.

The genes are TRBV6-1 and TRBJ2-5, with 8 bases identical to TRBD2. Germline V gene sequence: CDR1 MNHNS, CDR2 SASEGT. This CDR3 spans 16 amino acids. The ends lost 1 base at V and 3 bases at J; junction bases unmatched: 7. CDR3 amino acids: CASSEGLARAKETQYF. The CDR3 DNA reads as TGTGCCAGCAGTGAAGGACTAGCGCGGGCTAAAGAGACCCAGTACTTC.

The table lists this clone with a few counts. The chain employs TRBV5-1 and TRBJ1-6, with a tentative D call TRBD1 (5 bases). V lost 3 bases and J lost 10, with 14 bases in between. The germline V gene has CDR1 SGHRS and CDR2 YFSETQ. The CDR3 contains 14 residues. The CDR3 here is CASSSLTDTSPLHF. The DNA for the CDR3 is TGCGCCAGCAGCTCCTTGACAGATACGTCACCCCTCCACTTT.

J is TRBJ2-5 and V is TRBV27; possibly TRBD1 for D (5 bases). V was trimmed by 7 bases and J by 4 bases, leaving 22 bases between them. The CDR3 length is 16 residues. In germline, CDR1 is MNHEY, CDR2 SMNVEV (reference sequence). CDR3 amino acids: CASNSHASSGSETQYF. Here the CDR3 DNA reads TGTGCCAGCAATTCTCATGCCTCCTCAGGGTCAGAGACCCAGTACTTC.

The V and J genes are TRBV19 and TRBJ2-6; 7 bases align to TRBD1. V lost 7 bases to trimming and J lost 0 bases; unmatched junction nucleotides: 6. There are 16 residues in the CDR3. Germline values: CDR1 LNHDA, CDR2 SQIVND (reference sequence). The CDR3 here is CASKDRPLSGANVLTF. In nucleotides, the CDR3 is TGTGCCAGTAAGGACAGGCCTCTCTCTGGGGCCAACGTCCTGACTTTC.

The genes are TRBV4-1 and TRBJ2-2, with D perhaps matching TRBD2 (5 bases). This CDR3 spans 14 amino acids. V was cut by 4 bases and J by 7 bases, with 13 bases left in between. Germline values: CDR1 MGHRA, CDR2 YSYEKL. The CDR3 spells CASSPRRSDGELFF. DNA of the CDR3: TGCGCCAGCAGCCCAAGGAGGTCCGACGGGGAGCTGTTTTTT.

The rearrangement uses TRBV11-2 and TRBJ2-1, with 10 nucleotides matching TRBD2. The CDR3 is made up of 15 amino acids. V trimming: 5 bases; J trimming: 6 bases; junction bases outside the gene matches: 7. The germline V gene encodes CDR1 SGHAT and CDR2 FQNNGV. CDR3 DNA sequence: TGTGCCAGCAGCCCGAGCGGGAGGGCTGGCAATGAGCAGTTCTTC. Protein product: CASSPSGRAGNEQFF.

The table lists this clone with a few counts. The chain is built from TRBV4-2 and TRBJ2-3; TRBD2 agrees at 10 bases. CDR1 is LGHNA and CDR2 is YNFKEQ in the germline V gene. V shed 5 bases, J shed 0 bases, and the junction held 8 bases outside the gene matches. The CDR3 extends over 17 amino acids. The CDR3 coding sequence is TGTGCCAGCAGCATACGACTAGCGGGTTTGAGCACAGATACGCAGTATTTT. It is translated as CASSIRLAGLSTDTQYF.

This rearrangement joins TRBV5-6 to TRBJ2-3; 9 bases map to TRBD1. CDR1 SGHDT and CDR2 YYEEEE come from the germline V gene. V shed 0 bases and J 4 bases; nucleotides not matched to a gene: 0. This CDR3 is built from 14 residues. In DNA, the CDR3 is TGTGCCAGCAGCTTGGGACAGGGGGCAGATACGCAGTATTTT. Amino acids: CASSLGQGADTQYF.

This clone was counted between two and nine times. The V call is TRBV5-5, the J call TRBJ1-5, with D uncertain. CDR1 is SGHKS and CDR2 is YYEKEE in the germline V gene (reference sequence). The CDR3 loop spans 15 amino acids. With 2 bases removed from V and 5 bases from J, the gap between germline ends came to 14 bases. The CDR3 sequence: CASSFVSGTDQPQHF. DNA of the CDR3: TGTGCCAGCAGCTTCGTATCAGGCACAGATCAGCCCCAGCATTTT.

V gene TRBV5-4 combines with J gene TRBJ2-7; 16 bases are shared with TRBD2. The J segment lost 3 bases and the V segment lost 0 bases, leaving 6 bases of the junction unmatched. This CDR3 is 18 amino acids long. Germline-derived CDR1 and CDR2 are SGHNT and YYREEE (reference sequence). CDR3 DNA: TGTGCCAGCAGCTTGGTGGGACTAGCGGGGGGGCGGGTCTACGAGCAGTACTTC. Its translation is CASSLVGLAGGRVYEQYF.

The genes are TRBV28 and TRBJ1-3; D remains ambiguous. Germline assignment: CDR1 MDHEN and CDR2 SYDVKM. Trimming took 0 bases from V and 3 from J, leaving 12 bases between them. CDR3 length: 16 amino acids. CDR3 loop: CASSLWQVFGGNTIYF. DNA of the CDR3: TGTGCCAGCAGTTTATGGCAGGTCTTTGGTGGAAACACCATATATTTT.

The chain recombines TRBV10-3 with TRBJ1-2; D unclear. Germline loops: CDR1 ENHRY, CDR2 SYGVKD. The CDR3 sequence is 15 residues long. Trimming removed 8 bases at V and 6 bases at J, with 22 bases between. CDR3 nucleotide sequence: TGTGCCATCGGAGGCGCAGGCCAAAGATCACATGGCTACACCTTC. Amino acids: CAIGGAGQRSHGYTF.

The DNA of the CDR3 is TGTGCCAGCAGTTTACGGCCCGTGGCTAGCGGGGCCCCTAGCACAGATACGCAGTATTTT. This encodes CASSLRPVASGAPSTDTQYF. The chain carries TRBV27 and TRBJ2-3; 9 nucleotides agree with TRBD2. V shed 2 bases, J shed 0 bases, and the junction held 15 bases outside the gene matches. The CDR3 contains 20 residues. Germline V lookup: CDR1 MNHEY, CDR2 SMNVEV (reference sequence).

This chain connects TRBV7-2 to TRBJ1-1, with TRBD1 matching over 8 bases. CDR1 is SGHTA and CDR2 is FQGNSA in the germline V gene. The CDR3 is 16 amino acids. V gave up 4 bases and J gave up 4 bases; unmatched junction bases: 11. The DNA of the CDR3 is TGTGCCAGCAGCTCCAGGACAGGGATATTTAGCACTGAAGCTTTCTTT. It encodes CASSSRTGIFSTEAFF.